These 11 T cell receptor beta chains came from one sample sequenced in a study of long-term antiretroviral therapy in people with HIV. Researchers ran immunoSEQ v3.0 at survey level. Using immunoSEQ multiplex PCR, the repertoire was profiled, and TCRdb retains in-frame clones only, with some absent. The sample includes fewer than 35,000 clones, about 82% of them seen just once. This sample comprised unsorted PBMCs, obtained 3.3 years after starting antiretroviral therapy. The receptors derive from a man aged 18 to 29 with HIV.

The V and J genes are TRBV7-9 and TRBJ1-1; no reliable D call. The CDR3 consists of 12 residues. Trimming stripped 3 bases from V and 4 bases from J, with 6 bases between. Germline V lookup: CDR1 SEHNR, CDR2 FQNEAQ (reference sequence). The CDR3 reads CASSFELTEAFF. The CDR3 DNA follows: TGTGCCAGCAGCTTCGAGCTCACTGAAGCTTTCTTT.

CDR3 sequence reads: CASSLDLAQGPGMNTEAFF. In DNA, the CDR3 is TGTGCCAGCAGCTTGGACCTAGCACAGGGGCCTGGAATGAACACTGAAGCTTTCTTT. This chain joins TRBV5-4 and TRBJ1-1; 7 bases fit TRBD1. The V segment lost 0 bases and the J segment 0 bases; nucleotides outside the gene matches: 14. This CDR3 contains 19 residues. Germline CDR1 reads SGHNT; CDR2 reads YYREEE (reference sequence).

This clone was observed once. The chain combines TRBV10-1 with TRBJ2-7, with 8 bases matching TRBD1. The germline V gene has CDR1 WNHNN and CDR2 SYGVQD (reference sequence). The CDR3 totals 14 residues. After removal of 5 bases from V and 1 base from J, the junction contained 4 bases not matched to a gene. In DNA, the CDR3 is TGCGCCAGCAGTTCCCGGGACAGGTCCTACGAGCAGTACTTC. Protein sequence: CASSSRDRSYEQYF.

The chain recombines TRBV19 with TRBJ2-1; 8 bases line up with TRBD1. The CDR3 consists of 14 residues. Trimming cost V 7 bases and J 4 bases; bases outside gene matches: 6. Germline CDR1 LNHDA, CDR2 SQIVND (reference sequence). The CDR3 is CASTRTGSYNEQFF. The CDR3 DNA reads TGTGCCAGTACCCGGACAGGGAGTTACAATGAGCAGTTCTTC.

The V call is TRBV10-3, the J call TRBJ2-7; unclear D gene. The CDR3 is made up of 12 amino acids. Germline CDR1 ENHRY, CDR2 SYGVKD. The V and J ends lost 4 bases and 2 bases respectively, with 6 bases between them. The CDR3 protein is CAISAPPYEQYF. Here the CDR3 DNA reads TGTGCCATCAGTGCCCCCCCCTACGAGCAGTACTTC.

V is TRBV25-1 and J is TRBJ1-1, with a weak D call TRBD1 (6 bases). CDR1 MGHDK and CDR2 SYGVNS come from the germline V gene. The CDR3 runs 16 residues. The V and J ends lost 1 base and 5 bases respectively, with 17 bases between them. The CDR3 reads CASSEFSAGARTEAFF. The CDR3 coding sequence is TGTGCCAGCAGTGAATTTAGTGCGGGGGCGCGGACTGAAGCTTTCTTT. Based on the CDR3 plus reference TRBV25-1 and TRBJ1-1, the full variable domain is EADIYQTPRYLVIGTGKKITLECSQTMGHDKMYWYQQDPGMELHLIHYSYGVNSTEKGDLSSESTVSRIRTEHFPLTLESARPSHTSQYLCASSEFSAGARTEAFFGQGTRLTVV.

The chain employs TRBV29-1 and TRBJ2-1; D is undetermined. Germline-derived CDR1 and CDR2 are SQVTM and ANQGSEA. This CDR3 contains 12 residues. Between the trimmed V and J ends, which lost 1 base and 5 bases, there was a span of 6 bases. CDR3 coding DNA: TGCAGCGTTGAAGCTAGAGACAATGAGCAGTTCTTC. Amino acid sequence: CSVEARDNEQFF.

The rearrangement uses TRBV10-3 and TRBJ2-7, with D uncertain. Germline V CDR1 and CDR2: ENHRY, SYGVKD. V was shortened by 4 bases and J by 5 bases, with 9 bases between the two germline ends. The CDR3 runs to 12 residues. The CDR3 nucleotides are TGTGCCATCAGTGCCCGGACGGACGAGCAGTACTTC. It yields the protein CAISARTDEQYF.

This clone was counted a single time. J is TRBJ2-1 and V is TRBV6-6; D is ambiguous. Germline CDR1 and CDR2: MNHNY and SVGAGI (reference sequence). This CDR3 spans 14 amino acids. V lost 0 bases and J 3 bases, leaving 6 bases between the germline ends. The CDR3 DNA reads TGTGCCAGCAGTTACTCCAGAGTCTACAATGAGCAGTTCTTC. Protein product: CASSYSRVYNEQFF.

V is TRBV11-2 and J is TRBJ2-7, with TRBD1 matching over 8 bases. Losses at the gene ends were 2 bases for V and 4 bases for J; bases not matched to a gene: 7. Germline lookup yields CDR1 SGHAT and CDR2 FQNNGV. The CDR3 covers 15 residues. Here the CDR3 reads CASSLSGTGMYEQYF. Here the CDR3 DNA reads TGTGCCAGCAGCTTAAGTGGGACAGGCATGTACGAGCAGTACTTC.

The chain links TRBV6-1 to TRBJ1-1; D gene ambiguous. Trimming took off 5 bases at V and 7 bases at J, with 14 bases between the two ends. Germline lookup yields CDR1 MNHNS and CDR2 SASEGT. The CDR3 is 13 amino acids. CDR3 nucleotides: TGTGCCAGCAGTCGTAGTCGGACCGGTGAAGCTTTCTTT. Translated, it gives CASSRSRTGEAFF.